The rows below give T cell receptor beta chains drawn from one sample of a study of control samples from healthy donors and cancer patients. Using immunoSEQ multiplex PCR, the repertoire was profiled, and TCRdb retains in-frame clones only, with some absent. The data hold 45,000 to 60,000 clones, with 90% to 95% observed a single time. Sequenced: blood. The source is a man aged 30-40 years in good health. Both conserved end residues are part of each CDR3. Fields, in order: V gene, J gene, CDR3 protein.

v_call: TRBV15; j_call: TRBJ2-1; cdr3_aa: CATSRSGGNEQFF
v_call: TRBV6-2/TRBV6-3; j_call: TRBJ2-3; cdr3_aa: CASSPGLADSTDTQYF
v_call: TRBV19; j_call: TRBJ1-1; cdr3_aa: CASSIAGKGHRGTEAFF
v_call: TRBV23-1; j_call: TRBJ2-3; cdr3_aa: CASSRPWALAPSSTDTQYF
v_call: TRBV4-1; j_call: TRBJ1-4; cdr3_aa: CASSQVGATRNEKLFF
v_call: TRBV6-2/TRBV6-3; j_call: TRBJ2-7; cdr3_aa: CASSQDLTLYEQYF
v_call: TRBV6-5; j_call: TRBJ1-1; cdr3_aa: CASSFGQVNTEAFF
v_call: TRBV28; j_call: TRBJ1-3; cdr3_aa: CASSSGRFLANTIYF
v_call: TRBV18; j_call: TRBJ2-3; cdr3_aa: CASSPGLAGMDTQYF
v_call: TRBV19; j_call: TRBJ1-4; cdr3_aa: CASGRWGKKGEKLFF
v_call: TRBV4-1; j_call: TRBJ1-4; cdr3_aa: CASSQDPNNEKLFF
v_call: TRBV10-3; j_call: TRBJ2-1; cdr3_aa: CAIGSGSNEQFF
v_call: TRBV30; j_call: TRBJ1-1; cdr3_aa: CAWSPRYIQAFF
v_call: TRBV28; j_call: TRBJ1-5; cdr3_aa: CASSFYFYNPPGQGSTRDQPQHF
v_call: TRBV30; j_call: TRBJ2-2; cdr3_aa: CAWSFLGLANTGELFF
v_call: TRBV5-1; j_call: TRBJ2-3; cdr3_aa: CASSPGGASTDTQYF
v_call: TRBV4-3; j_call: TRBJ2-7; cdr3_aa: CASSQDSTLPGEQYF
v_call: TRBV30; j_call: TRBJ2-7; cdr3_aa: CAWSVGQGDYEQYF
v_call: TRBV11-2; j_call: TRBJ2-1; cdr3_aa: CASSPKGRGLDEQFF
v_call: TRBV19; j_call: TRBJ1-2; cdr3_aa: CASSTNRRAYTF
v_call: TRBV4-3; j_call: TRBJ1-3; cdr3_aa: CASSATDSGNTIYF
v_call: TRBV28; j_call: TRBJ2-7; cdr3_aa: CASSYSPLTWEQYF
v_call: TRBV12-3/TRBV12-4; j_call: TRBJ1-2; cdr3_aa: CASSPGYGYTF
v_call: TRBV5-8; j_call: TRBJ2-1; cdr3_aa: CASSLTGGRQFF
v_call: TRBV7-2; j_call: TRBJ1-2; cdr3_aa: CASSPRTSYGYTF
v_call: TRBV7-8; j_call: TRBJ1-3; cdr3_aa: CASSLRHRDSGNTIYF
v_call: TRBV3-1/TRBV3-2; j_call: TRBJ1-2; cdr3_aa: CASSQRQGTKSYGYTF
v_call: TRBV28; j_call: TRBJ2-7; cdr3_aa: CASEMLGQGSEQYF
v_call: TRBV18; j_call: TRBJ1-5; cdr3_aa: CASSDSTGTVSNQPQHF
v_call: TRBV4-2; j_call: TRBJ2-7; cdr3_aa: CASSQDRAGSYEQYF
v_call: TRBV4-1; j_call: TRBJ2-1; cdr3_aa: CASSQNRGAYNEQFF
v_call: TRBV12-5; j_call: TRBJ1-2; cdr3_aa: CASGRTGGGDGYTF
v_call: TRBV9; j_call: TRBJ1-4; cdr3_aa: CASSVGSNEKLFF
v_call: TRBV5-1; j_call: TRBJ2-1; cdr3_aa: CASSLAPGTAYNEQFF
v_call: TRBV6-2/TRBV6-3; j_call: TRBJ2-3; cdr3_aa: CASSLIRVGSTDTQYF
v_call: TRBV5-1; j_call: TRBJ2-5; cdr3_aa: CASSLSLLAGGLSETQYF
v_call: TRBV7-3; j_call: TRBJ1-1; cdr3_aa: CASSPGREREAFF
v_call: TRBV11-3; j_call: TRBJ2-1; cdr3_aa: CASSLSPGIWDEQFF
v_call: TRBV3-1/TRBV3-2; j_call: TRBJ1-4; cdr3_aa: CASSHRAGAPEKLFF
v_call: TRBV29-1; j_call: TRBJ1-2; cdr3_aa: CSVESDRVSLFYGYTF
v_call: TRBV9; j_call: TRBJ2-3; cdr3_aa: CASSVRSGGGTDTQYF
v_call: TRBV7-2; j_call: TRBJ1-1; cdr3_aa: CASSHTNTEAFF
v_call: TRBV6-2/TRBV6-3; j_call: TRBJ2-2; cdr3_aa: CASSSRGGRDTSPANTGELFF
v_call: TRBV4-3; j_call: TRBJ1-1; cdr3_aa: CASSLTGDTEAFF
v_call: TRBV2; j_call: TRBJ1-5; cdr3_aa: CASSDPYNQPQHF
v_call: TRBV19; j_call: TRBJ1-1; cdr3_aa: CASSLAPGQTQAFF
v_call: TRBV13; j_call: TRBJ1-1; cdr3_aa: CASSLRQLNTEAFF
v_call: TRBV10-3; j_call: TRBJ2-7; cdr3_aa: CAISRLAGSEQYF
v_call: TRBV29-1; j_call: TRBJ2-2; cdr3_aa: CSVERTTGELFF
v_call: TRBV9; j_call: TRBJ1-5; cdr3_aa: CASSVGGQGRDSNQPQHF
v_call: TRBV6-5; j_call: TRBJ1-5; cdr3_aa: CASTSNQPQHF
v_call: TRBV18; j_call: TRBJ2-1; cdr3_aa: CASSPPLTTFANEQFF
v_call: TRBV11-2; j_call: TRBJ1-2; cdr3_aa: CASSSIRGQKYGYTF
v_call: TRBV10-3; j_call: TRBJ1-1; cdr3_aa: CAISESTLNTEAFF
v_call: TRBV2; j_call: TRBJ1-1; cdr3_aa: CASRRTGNTEAFF
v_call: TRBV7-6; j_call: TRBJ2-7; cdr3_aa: CASSRTMSYEQYF
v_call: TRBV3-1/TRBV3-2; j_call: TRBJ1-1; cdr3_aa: CASSQDRMNTEAFF
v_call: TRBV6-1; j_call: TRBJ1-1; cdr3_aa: CASSEVDDGYTEAFF
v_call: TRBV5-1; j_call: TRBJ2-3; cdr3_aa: CASSGADTQYF